This T cell receptor beta chain stems from a study of blood T cell repertoires in COVID-19. Study in general: Both acute and convalescent COVID-19 samples were obtained from the United States, Italy and Spain. T cells, B-cell-depleted T cells, or PBMCs provided the cDNA or gDNA that served as material.

CDR1 is SGHDT and CDR2 is YYEEEE in the germline V gene. This CDR3 has 15 amino acids. V lost 1 base to trimming and J lost 3 bases; unmatched junction nucleotides: 7. Original processing methods: From reference gene primer amplification, estimates of nucleated cell counts were derived. Profiled with immunoSEQ multiplex PCR; TCRdb holds only in-frame clones, not every one. That table supplies the V and J calls and clone size; D and trimming were determined from the DNA. The sample lists 60,000 to 65,000 clones; approximately 90% were seen once. The sequenced material came from peripheral blood. The sequence was collected from a human donor with active COVID-19. The donor label of this sample is uncertain. The chain joins TRBV5-6 to TRBJ2-7; TRBD2 matches at 7 bases. The CDR3 sequence is CASSLSPTSRYEQYF. As DNA, the CDR3 is TGTGCCAGCAGCTTGAGCCCGACTAGCCGCTACGAGCAGTACTTC.